This TCR beta chain stems from a study of blood T cell repertoires in COVID-19. This table comes from immunoSEQ multiplex PCR, and its TCRdb copy is limited to in-frame clones, with some not included. Counted here are around 150,000 clones, 70% to 80% occurring once; the ten biggest clones make up roughly 8%. The germline V gene has CDR1 SGDLS and CDR2 YYNGEE. Losses at the gene ends were 4 bases for V and 5 bases for J; bases not matched to a gene: 4. The CDR3 loop spans 16 amino acids. V is TRBV9 and J is TRBJ2-3; 16 nucleotides line up with TRBD2. This TCR derives from a man in his fifties or sixties with acute or convalescent COVID-19. Sequencing was performed on peripheral blood. CDR3 loop: CASSPGTSGGVDTQYF. The CDR3 coding sequence is TGTGCCAGCAGCCCCGGGACTAGCGGGGGGGTAGATACGCAGTATTTT.